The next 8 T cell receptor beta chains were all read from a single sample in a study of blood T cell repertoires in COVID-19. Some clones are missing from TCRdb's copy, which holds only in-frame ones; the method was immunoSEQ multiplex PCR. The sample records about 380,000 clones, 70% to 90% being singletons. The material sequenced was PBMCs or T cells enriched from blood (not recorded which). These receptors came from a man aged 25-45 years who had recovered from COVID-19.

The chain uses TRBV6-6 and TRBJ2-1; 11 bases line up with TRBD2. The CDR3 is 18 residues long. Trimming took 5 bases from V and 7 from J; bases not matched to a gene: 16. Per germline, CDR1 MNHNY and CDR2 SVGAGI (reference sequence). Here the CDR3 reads CASSLSRVAGGILNEQFF. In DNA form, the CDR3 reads TGTGCCAGCAGTCTCTCCCGGGTAGCGGGGGGGATTTTGAATGAGCAGTTCTTC.

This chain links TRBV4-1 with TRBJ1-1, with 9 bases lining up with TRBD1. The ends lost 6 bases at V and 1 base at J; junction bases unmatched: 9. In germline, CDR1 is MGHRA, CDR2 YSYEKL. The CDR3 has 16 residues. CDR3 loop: CASRKGDREGNTEAFF. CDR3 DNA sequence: TGCGCCAGCAGAAAGGGGGACAGGGAGGGGAACACTGAAGCTTTCTTT.

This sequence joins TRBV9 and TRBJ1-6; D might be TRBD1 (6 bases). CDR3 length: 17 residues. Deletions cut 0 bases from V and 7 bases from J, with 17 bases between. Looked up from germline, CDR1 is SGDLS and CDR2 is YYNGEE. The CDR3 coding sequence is TGTGCCAGCAGCGTAGGGCGGGCAGGGGAGAGAAATTCACCCCTCCACTTT. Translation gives CASSVGRAGERNSPLHF.

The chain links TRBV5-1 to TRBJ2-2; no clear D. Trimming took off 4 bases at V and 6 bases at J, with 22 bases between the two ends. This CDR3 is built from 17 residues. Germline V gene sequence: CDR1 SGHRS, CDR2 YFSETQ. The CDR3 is CASSQDAGQVGSGELFF. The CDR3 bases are TGCGCCAGCAGCCAAGACGCAGGCCAGGTTGGTTCCGGGGAGCTGTTTTTT.

This chain's CDR3 is CASISGTDNEKLFF. CDR3 nucleotides: TGTGCCAGCATTTCAGGGACAGATAATGAAAAACTGTTTTTT. This chain uses TRBV6-5 with TRBJ1-4; 7 positions agree with TRBD1. The CDR3 sequence is 14 residues long. The germline gives CDR1 MNHEY, CDR2 SVGAGI. V was pared by 7 bases and J by 4 bases, with 6 bases of the junction left unmatched.

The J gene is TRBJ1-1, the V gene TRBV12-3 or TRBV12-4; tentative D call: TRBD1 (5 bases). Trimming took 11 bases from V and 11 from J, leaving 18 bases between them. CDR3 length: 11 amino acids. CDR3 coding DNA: TGTGCCTTTGGTTGGGGGGGAACGGCTTTCTTT. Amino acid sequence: CAFGWGGTAFF.

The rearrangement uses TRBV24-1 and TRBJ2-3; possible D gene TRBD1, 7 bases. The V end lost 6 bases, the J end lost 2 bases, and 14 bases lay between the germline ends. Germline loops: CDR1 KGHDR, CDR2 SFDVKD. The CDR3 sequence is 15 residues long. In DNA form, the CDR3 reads TGTGCCACCAGTCCAGGAGGGGGCTACACAGATACGCAGTATTTT. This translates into CATSPGGGYTDTQYF.

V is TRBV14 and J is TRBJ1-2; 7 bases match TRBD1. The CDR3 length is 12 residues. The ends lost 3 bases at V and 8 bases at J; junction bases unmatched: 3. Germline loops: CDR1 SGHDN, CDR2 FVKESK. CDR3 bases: TGTGCCAGCAGCCAGACAGGGCTAGGCTACACCTTC. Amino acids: CASSQTGLGYTF. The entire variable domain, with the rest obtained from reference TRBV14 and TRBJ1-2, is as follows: EAGVTQFPSHSVIEKGQTVTLRCDPISGHDNLYWYRRVMGKEIKFLLHFVKESKQDESGMPNNRFLAERTGGTYSTLKVQPAELEDSGVYFCASSQTGLGYTFGSGTRLTVV.